This record covers a single TCR beta chain. No cognate antigen has been identified for it. No base quality values were provided; no much bigger clone lies one nucleotide off. In Seattle, one collaborating source enrolled patients while the infection was active and tracked those patients longitudinally over the course of disease. Each collaborating institution followed its own protocols to collect whole blood in K2EDTA tubes. For TCRbeta analysis, collaborator samples were shipped as frozen whole blood, as isolated PBMCs, or as DNA extracted from either sample type. The record originates from a study of blood T cell repertoires in COVID-19 (dated by TCRdb to 2019 to 2021). Turning to the overall study: Collaborator samples came from the United States, Italy and Spain and covered acute and convalescent phases of COVID-19. The prospective study material was composed of cDNA or gDNA derived from T cells, B-cell-depleted T cells, or PBMCs. The dataset comprised deeply sampled blood TCRbeta repertoires from subjects exposed to, actively infected with, or recovered from COVID-19. The repertoires were released in a freely available public database intended as a resource for research on the immune response to SARS-CoV-2. The samples were drawn from the first 160 participants of the ongoing ImmuneRACE study and from roughly 1,300 subjects provided by 6 global collaborators. Nearly every sample came with metadata listing a de-identified subject ID, COVID-19 status, age in years and sex. Where available, HLA class I and class II types were taken from metadata supplied by the sample provider and were not determined by assay-based typing. Findings and caveats that apply to the study as a whole: Clinical and demographic metadata were provided uncurated, with the amount varying by source and participant.

TCRbeta CDR3 regions were amplified from genomic DNA using the immunoSEQ Assay, a bias-controlled multiplex PCR. The study's own analysis went as follows. The number of nucleated cells in each sample was estimated from the amplification of reference gene primers within the assay. Sequence reads were collapsed and filtered to measure the absolute abundance of every unique TCRbeta CDR3 rearrangement. For each sample, productive Simpson clonality was calculated as the square root of Simpson's diversity index across productive rearrangements. TCRdb obtained this table from immuneACCESS and retained in-frame rearrangements with V and J assigned. These tables miss some clones; where compared with another copy, unresolved V genes account for less than half of the shortfall, and the remainder is unexplained. Clone size and V and J calls were adopted from that table, with D and trimming inferred from the DNA. Across this sample there are about 180,000 clones, with about 81% seen only once. The ten largest clones capture 10% to 15% of the sample.

V is shortened by 3 bases, J by 6 bases, and the region joining them spans 9 bases. The CDR3 sequence holds 13 residues, the cysteine and phenylalanine included. The read is trimmed to its CDR3 DNA, 39 bases read in frame from base 1. The germline V gene gives CDR1 as SGHTA and CDR2 as FQGNSA. The chain employs TRBV7-2 and TRBJ2-1; TRBD2 is a possible D gene, resting on 6 matching bases. Material: peripheral blood. The receptor was derived from a woman at least 80 years old with COVID-19, enrolled during active disease. Here the CDR3 is given as CASSLLRGNEQFF. The DNA sequence follows: TGTGCCAGCAGCTTGTTGCGGGGCAATGAGCAGTTCTTC. Reference TRBV7-2 and TRBJ2-1 proteins supply the regions before and after the CDR3; the full variable domain is: GAGVSQSPSNKVTEKGKDVELRCDPISGHTALYWYRQSLGQGLEFLIYFQGNSAPDKSGLPSDRFSAERTGGSVSTLTIQRTQQEDSAVYLCASSLLRGNEQFFGPGTRLTVL.